These 13 T cell receptor beta chains share one sample of origin, sequenced in a study of blood T cell repertoires in COVID-19. Here immunoSEQ multiplex PCR was the method, and the copy in TCRdb shows in-frame clones only, minus some. The repertoire holds a few hundred thousand clones, with around 87% as singletons. Input material: peripheral blood. These TCRs come from a man in his late teens or twenties with active or convalescent COVID-19.

The chain links TRBV19 to TRBJ2-1; tentative D call: TRBD1 (6 bases). Germline V CDR1 and CDR2: LNHDA, SQIVND (reference sequence). Trimming took 5 bases from V and 7 from J, leaving 12 bases between them. CDR3 size: 13 residues. The CDR3 spells CASSQQGANEQFF. The DNA of the CDR3 is TGTGCCAGTAGTCAACAGGGTGCGAATGAGCAGTTCTTC.

As for this clone: The junction shows a germline mismatch at one end, possibly a read error. V usage is TRBV7-2 and J usage is TRBJ2-1; D is perhaps TRBD1 (6 bases). Germline CDR1 SGHTA, CDR2 FQGNSA. The CDR3 spans 12 residues. Written as DNA, the CDR3 is TGTGCCAGCAGCTTGGGGGACAACGAGCAGTTCTTC. Translated, it gives CASSLGDNEQFF.

About this clone itself: Germline and junction disagree at one end, which may indicate a read error. This chain connects TRBV30 to TRBJ2-2; TRBD1 is a possible D gene (6 bases). The length of the CDR3 is 18 residues. Germline-derived CDR1 and CDR2 are GTSNPN and SVGIG (reference sequence). The CDR3 protein is CAWSNRDPRTVNIGELFF. In nucleotides, the CDR3 is TGTGCCTGGAGTAACAGGGACCCCCGGACAGTAAACATCGGGGAGCTGTTTTTT. Variable domain in full (rest from reference TRBV30 and TRBJ2-2): SQTIHQWPATLVQPVGSPLSLECTVEGTSNPNLYWYRQAAGRGLQLLFYSVGIGQISSEVPQNLSASRPQDRQFILSSKKLLLSDSGFYLCAWSNRDPRTVNIGELFFGEGSRLTVL.

The chain links TRBV6-5 to TRBJ2-5; D is perhaps TRBD2 (5 bases). This CDR3 spans 13 amino acids. The V and J ends lost 6 bases and 4 bases respectively, with 12 bases between them. From germline, CDR1 is MNHEY and CDR2 SVGAGI. The CDR3 loop is CASRNSGGETQYF. Here the CDR3 DNA reads TGTGCCAGCAGAAACTCCGGAGGAGAGACCCAGTACTTC.

This clone was observed a single time. This chain joins TRBV24-1 and TRBJ2-1, with D maybe TRBD2 (5 bases). CDR3 length: 13 residues. Trimming removed 6 bases at V and 9 bases at J, with 14 bases between. Germline V gene data show CDR1 as KGHDR and CDR2 as SFDVKD. The CDR3 reads CATSPRGLGEQFF. Here the CDR3 DNA reads TGTGCCACCAGTCCCAGAGGGCTGGGTGAGCAGTTCTTC.

This rearrangement joins TRBV5-6 to TRBJ2-2; 7 positions agree with TRBD2. This CDR3 comprises 16 residues. Germline V CDR1 and CDR2: SGHDT, YYEEEE. V gave up 2 bases and J gave up 4 bases; unmatched junction bases: 8. CDR3 sequence (DNA): TGTGCCAGCAGCTTCGCGATAGCGGGCCCCACCGGGGAGCTGTTTTTT. It encodes CASSFAIAGPTGELFF.

J is TRBJ1-5 and V is TRBV18; D is possibly TRBD1 (5 bases). This CDR3 comprises 15 residues. Germline V gives CDR1 KGHSH, CDR2 LQKENI. Trimming removed 5 bases from V and 7 bases from J, with 18 bases in between. The CDR3 is CASSSNSRDSQPQHF. DNA of the CDR3: TGTGCCAGCTCATCGAACTCCAGAGACAGCCAGCCCCAGCATTTT.

The CDR3 DNA reads TGTGCCAGCAGCCAACCCCCTGGACTAGCGGGAGACATGAACAATGAGCAGTTCTTC. Its translation is CASSQPPGLAGDMNNEQFF. The rearrangement links TRBV4-2 to TRBJ2-1; 13 nucleotides align to TRBD2. The CDR3 extends over 19 amino acids. The germline V gene encodes CDR1 LGHNA and CDR2 YNFKEQ. The trim removed 2 bases at V and 5 bases at J, leaving 12 bases unmatched.

The chain recombines TRBV6-5 with TRBJ2-1; 7 positions agree with TRBD2. J lost 6 bases, V lost 6 bases, and 5 bases had no gene match. CDR1 is MNHEY and CDR2 is SVGAGI in the germline V gene. The CDR3 is 13 residues long. In DNA, the CDR3 is TGTGCCAGCAGACCCTGGGAGGGCAATGAGCAGTTCTTC. Translation gives CASRPWEGNEQFF.

The chain uses TRBV24-1 and TRBJ1-2; D is possibly TRBD1 (5 bases). The CDR3 has 13 amino acids. Germline V lookup: CDR1 KGHDR, CDR2 SFDVKD. The V and J ends lost 6 bases and 4 bases respectively, with 11 bases between them. CDR3 nucleotides: TGTGCCACCAGTTACCGGGGGACCTATGGCTACACCTTC. This translates into CATSYRGTYGYTF.

This clone has a handful of counts. This chain uses TRBV18 with TRBJ1-4; weak D call: TRBD1 (5 bases). The CDR3 spans 13 residues. Germline CDR1 and CDR2: KGHSH and LQKENI. The V gene lost 4 bases and the J gene lost 6 bases, with 9 bases spanning the gap. CDR3 DNA sequence: TGTGCCAGCTCACGCGGCAGGGATGAAAAACTGTTTTTT. This encodes CASSRGRDEKLFF.

The gene calls are TRBV27 and TRBJ2-5; TRBD2 agrees at 7 bases. CDR1 and CDR2 (germline): MNHEY, SMNVEV (reference sequence). The CDR3 consists of 15 residues. Losses at the gene ends were 2 bases for V and 5 bases for J; bases not matched to a gene: 8. CDR3 DNA: TGTGCCAGCAGTTTAGGGCGGGAGCTGGGGGAGACCCAGTACTTC. As protein: CASSLGRELGETQYF.

V is TRBV5-1 and J is TRBJ2-1, with 7 bases that match TRBD1. Germline-derived CDR1 and CDR2 are SGHRS and YFSETQ. V was pared by 0 bases and J by 8 bases, with 11 bases of the junction left unmatched. CDR3 length: 16 amino acids. The CDR3 nucleotides are TGCGCCAGCAGCTTGGACAGGGGATTGGCGAGCGATGAGCAGTTCTTC. Translating it yields CASSLDRGLASDEQFF.